This T cell receptor beta chain was documented in a study of T cells in Graves' hyperthyroidism and ophthalmopathy. Amplified TCR beta CDR3 regions came from RNA transcripts. During a first-round RT-PCR of the TCR CDR3, the HTBI primer set was used. TCRdb reprocessed the multiplex PCR reads via MiXCR and lists one record per CDR3 protein. The data contain about 570,000 distinct CDR3 sequences, around 15% of them singletons. This clonotype was seen at least ten times. CDR1 is SGHTA, CDR2 FQGNSA, per germline. This CDR3 is 18 amino acids long. V shed 3 bases, J shed 4 bases, and the junction held 12 bases outside the gene matches. Absence of ophthalmopathy progression within 18 months defined stable Graves' hyperthyroidism.

The sequencing input was blood. The chain employs TRBV7-2 and TRBJ2-2; TRBD2 agrees at 9 bases. This clonotype was obtained from a middle-aged woman with Graves' hyperthyroidism. The CDR3 coding sequence is TGTGCCAGCAGCTTTTCGGCTAGCGGGGACCCGGGCACCGGGGAGCTGTTTTTT. It encodes CASSFSASGDPGTGELFF.